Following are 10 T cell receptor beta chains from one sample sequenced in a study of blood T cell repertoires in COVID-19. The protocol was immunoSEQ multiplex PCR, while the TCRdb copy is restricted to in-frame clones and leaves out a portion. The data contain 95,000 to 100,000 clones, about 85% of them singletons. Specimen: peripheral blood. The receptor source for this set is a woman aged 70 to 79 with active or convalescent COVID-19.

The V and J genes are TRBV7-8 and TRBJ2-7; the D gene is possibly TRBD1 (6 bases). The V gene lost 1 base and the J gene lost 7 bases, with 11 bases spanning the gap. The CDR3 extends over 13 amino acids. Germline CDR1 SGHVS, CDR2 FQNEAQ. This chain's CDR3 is CASSLVQGREQYF. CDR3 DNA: TGTGCCAGCAGCTTAGTACAGGGTAGAGAGCAGTACTTC. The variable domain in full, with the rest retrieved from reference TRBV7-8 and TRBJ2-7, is GAGVSQSPRYKVAKRGQDVALRCDPISGHVSLFWYQQALGQGPEFLTYFQNEAQLDKSGLPSDRFFAERPEGSVSTLKIQRTQQEDSAVYLCASSLVQGREQYFGPGTRLTVT.

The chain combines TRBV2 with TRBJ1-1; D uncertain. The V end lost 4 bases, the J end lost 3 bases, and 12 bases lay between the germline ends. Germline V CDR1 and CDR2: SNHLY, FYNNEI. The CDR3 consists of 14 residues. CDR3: CASSAESSYTEAFF. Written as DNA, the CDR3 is TGTGCCAGCAGTGCGGAGAGTAGTTACACTGAAGCTTTCTTT.

The CDR3 bases are TGTGCCAGCAGCCACGGCAGGGCGCACTATGGCTACACCTTC. This codes for CASSHGRAHYGYTF. The chain has TRBV3-1 (or the pseudogene TRBV3-2) and TRBJ1-2, with a possible D match to TRBD1 (5 bases). Germline CDR1 is LGHDT and CDR2 is YNNKEL (reference sequence). Trimming took off 3 bases at V and 3 bases at J, with 11 bases between the two ends. The length of the CDR3 is 14 residues.

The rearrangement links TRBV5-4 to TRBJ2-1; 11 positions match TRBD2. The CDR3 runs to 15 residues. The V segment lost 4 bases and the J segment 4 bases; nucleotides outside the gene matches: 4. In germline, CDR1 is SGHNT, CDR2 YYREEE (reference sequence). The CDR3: CASSLSGREYNEQFF. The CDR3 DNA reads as TGTGCCAGCAGCCTTAGCGGGAGGGAGTACAATGAGCAGTTCTTC.

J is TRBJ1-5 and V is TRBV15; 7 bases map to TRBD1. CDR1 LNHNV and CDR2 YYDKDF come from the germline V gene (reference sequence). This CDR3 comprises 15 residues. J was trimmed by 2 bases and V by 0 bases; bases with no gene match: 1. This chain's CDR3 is CATSRDTGGNQPQHF. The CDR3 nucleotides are TGTGCCACCAGCAGAGATACAGGGGGCAATCAGCCCCAGCATTTT.

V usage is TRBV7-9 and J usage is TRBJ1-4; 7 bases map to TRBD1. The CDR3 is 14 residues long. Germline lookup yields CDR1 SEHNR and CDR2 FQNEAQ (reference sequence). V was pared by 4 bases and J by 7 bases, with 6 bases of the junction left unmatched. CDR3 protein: CASSSRGRSEKLFF. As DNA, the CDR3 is TGTGCCAGCAGCTCTAGGGGGCGCAGTGAAAAACTGTTTTTT.

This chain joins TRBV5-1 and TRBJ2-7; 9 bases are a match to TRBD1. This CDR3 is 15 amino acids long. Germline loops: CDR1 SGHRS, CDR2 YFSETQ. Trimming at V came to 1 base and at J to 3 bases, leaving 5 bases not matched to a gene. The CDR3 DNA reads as TGCGCCAGCAGCTTGCTCGGACAGGGGAACTACGAGCAGTACTTC. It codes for CASSLLGQGNYEQYF.

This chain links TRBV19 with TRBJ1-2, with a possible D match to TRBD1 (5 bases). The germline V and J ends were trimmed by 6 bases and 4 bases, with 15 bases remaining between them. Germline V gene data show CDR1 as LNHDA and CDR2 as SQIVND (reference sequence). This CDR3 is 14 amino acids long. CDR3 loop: CASSPTGGGYGYTF. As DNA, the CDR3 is TGTGCCAGTAGCCCGACGGGGGGAGGCTATGGCTACACCTTC.

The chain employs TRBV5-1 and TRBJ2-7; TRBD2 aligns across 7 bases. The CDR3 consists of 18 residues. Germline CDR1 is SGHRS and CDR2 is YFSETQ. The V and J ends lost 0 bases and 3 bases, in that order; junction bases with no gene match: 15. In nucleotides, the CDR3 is TGCGCCAGCAGCTTGGCCCCCCCTTCGCGGGAGAGGGTCTACGAGCAGTACTTC. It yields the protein CASSLAPPSRERVYEQYF.

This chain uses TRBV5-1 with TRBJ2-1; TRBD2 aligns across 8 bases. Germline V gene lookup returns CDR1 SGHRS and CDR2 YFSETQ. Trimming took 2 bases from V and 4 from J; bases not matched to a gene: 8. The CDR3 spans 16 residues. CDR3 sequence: CASSLGLTSEYNEQFF. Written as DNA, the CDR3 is TGCGCCAGCAGCTTAGGACTGACTAGCGAATACAATGAGCAGTTCTTC.